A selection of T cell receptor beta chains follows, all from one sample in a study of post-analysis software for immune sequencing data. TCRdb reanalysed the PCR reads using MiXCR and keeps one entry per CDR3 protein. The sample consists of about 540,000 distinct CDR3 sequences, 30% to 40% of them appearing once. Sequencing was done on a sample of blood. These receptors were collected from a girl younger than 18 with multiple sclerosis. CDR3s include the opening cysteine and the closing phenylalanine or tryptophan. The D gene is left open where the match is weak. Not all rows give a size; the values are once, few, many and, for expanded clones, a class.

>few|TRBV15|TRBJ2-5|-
CATSSQETQYF
TGTGCCACCAGCTCCCAAGAGACCCAGTACTTC
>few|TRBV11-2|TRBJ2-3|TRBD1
CASSLGTGRAQYF
TGTGCCAGCAGCCTCGGGACAGGCCGGGCGCAGTATTTT
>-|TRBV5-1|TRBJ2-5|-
CASSAGTSHQETQYF
TGCGCCAGCAGCGCCGGGACTTCACACCAAGAGACCCAGTACTTC
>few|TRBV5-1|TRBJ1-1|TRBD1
CASSPQGQSEAFF
TGCGCCAGCAGCCCCCAGGGACAGTCCGAAGCTTTCTTT
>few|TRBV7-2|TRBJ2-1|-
CASSLGWVYDEQFF
TGTGCCAGCAGCTTAGGCTGGGTTTACGATGAGCAGTTCTTC
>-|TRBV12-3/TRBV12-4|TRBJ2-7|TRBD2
CASSFGLAGTDQYF
TGTGCCAGCAGTTTCGGGCTAGCGGGGACCGACCAGTACTTC
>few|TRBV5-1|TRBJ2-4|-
CASSLAGGNSPGIQYF
TGCGCCAGCAGCTTGGCCGGGGGAAATAGTCCCGGCATTCAGTACTTC
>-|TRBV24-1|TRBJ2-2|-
CATSDRDITGELFF
TGTGCCACCAGTGATCGGGACATCACCGGGGAGCTGTTTTTT
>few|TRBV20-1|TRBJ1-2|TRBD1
CESYRGGYTF
TGCGAATCCTACAGGGGTGGCTACACCTTC
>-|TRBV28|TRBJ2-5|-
CASSDGGTGQETQYF
TGTGCCAGCAGTGACGGGGGGACAGGACAAGAGACCCAGTACTTC
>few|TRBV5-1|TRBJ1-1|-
CASSPDTWRNTEAFF
TGCGCCAGCAGCCCTGATACATGGAGGAACACTGAAGCTTTCTTT
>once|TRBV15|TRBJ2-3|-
CATSIRGTTDTQYF
TGTGCCACCAGCATCCGGGGGACCACAGATACGCAGTATTTT
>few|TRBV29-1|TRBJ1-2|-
CSVSGRGETFYGYTF
TGCAGCGTTTCTGGGAGGGGCGAAACCTTCTATGGCTACACCTTC
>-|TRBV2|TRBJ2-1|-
CACHTSSYNEQFF
TGTGCCTGCCACACGAGCTCCTACAATGAGCAGTTCTTC
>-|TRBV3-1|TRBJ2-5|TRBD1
CASRLTGRAETQYF
TGTGCCAGCAGACTGACAGGGCGGGCGGAGACCCAGTACTTC
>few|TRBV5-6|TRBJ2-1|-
CASSLVAGLGNEQFF
TGTGCCAGCAGCTTGGTGGCTGGGTTGGGCAATGAGCAGTTCTTC
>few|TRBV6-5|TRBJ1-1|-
CASSYKGKAFF
TGTGCCAGCAGCTACAAGGGCAAAGCTTTCTTT
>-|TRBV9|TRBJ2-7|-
CASRDSNPLYEQYF
TGTGCCAGCAGGGACAGCAACCCCCTCTACGAGCAGTACTTC
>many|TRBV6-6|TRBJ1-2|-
CASTPRGVEYGYTF
TGTGCCAGCACCCCTCGGGGCGTGGAGTATGGCTACACCTTC
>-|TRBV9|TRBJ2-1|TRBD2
CASSVAGGFRNEQFF
TGTGCCAGCAGCGTAGCGGGGGGGTTTAGGAATGAGCAGTTCTTC
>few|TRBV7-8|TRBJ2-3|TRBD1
CASSKPGQGVSDTQYF
TGTGCCAGCAGCAAGCCGGGACAGGGGGTTTCCGATACGCAGTATTTT
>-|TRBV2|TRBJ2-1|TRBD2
CACSPRPSGGYNEQFF
TGTGCCTGCAGCCCCCGTCCAAGCGGGGGGTACAATGAGCAGTTCTTC
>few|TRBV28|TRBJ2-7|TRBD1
CATSSGTGVYEQYF
TGTGCCACTTCATCCGGGACAGGGGTCTACGAGCAGTACTTC
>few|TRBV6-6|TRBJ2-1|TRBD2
CASSTRLASEQFF
TGTGCCAGCAGTACTAGACTAGCATCCGAGCAGTTCTTC
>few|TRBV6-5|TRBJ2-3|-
CASSYSLVWDPARTDTQYF
TGTGCCAGCAGTTACTCGTTGGTTTGGGACCCAGCACGCACAGATACGCAGTATTTT
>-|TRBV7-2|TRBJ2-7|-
CASSATGLGYEQYF
TGTGCCAGCAGCGCAACGGGACTCGGCTACGAGCAGTACTTC